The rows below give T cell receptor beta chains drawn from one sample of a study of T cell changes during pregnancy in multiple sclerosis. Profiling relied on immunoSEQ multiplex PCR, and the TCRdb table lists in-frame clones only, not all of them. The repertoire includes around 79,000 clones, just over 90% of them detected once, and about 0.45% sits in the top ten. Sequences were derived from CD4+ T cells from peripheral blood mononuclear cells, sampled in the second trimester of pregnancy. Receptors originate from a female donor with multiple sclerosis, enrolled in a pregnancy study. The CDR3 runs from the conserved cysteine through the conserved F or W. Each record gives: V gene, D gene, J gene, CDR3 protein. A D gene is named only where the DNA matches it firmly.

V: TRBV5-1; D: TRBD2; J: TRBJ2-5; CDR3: CASSPRLAGQETQYF
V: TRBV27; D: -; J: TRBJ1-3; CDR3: CASRSYSGNTIYF
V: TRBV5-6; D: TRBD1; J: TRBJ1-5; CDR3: CASSLGQGLKPQHF
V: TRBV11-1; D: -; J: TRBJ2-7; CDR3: CASSSYQNYEQYF
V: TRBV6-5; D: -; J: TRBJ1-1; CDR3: CASRGYRSDTEAFF
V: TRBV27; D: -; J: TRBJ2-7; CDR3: CASSLRVPPISYEQYF
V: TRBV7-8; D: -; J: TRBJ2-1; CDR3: CASSLGGPNEQFF
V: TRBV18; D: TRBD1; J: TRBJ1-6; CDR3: CASTEPRTGGWGPLHF
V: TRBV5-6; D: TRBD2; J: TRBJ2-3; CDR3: CASSLNGGFTDTQYF
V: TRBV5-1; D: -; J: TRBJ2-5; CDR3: CASSSGLAGPSGETQYF
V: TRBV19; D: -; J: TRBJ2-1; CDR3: CASTGFSSYNEQFF
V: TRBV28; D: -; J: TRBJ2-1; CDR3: CASSWARVSYLGNEQFF
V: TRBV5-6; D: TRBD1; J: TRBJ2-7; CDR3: CASSFPGGGGEQYF
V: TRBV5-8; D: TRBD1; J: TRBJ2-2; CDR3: CASSLGGQGPGELFF
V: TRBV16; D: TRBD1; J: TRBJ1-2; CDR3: CASSSDFLGQGGIYGYTF
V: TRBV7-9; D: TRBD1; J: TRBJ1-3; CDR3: CASSPGTAGNTIYF
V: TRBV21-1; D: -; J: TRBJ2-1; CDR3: CASSRQQGNEQFF
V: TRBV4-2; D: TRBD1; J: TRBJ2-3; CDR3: CASSQEDRGQTDTQYF
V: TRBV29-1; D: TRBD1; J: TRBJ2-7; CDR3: CSVRDRVSYEQYF
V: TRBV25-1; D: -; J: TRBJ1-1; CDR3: CASSGTYPRAFF
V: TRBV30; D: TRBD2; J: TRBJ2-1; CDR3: CAWNPGLEHNEQFF
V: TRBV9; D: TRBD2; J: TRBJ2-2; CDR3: CASSVEGLNTGELFF
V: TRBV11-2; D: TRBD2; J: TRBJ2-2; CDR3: CASSWGTRANTGELFF
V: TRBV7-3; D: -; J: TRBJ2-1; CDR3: CASSLTGPDTKWFF
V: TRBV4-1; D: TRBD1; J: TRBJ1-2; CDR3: CASSQPGQKIYGYTF
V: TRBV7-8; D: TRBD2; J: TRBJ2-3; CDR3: CASSLASSGIADTQYF
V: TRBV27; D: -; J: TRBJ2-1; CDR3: CASSLTFQDGQRNEQFF
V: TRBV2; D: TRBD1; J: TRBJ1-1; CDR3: CASNYRGMNTEAFF
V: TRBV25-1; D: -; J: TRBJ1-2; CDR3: CASSAGVTNYGYTF
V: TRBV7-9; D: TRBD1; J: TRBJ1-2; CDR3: CASSATGQGAKGHYGYTF
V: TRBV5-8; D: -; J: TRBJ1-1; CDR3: CASRSGQNIGYTEAFF
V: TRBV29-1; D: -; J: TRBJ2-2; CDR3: CSVNSYTGELFF
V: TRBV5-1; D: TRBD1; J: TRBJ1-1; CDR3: CASRKGQGFTEAFF
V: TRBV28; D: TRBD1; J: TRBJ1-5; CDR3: CASSLPDRGEQPQHF
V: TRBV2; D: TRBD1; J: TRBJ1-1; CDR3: CASSGDSNTEAFF
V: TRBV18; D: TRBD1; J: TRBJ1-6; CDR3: CASSQQGIYNSPLHF
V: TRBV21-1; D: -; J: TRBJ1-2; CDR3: CASSNRTGENYGYTF
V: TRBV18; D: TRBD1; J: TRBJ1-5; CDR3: CASSPPTGGNQPQHF
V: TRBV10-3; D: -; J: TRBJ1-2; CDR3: CAISESVGKNYGYTF
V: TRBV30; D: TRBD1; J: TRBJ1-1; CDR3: CAWSPTGGTEAFF
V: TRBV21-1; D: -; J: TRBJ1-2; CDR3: CASSKVGGQGWDYGYTF
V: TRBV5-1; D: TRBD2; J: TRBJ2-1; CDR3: CASSSRTSGNNEQFF
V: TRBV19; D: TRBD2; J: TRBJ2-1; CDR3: CASTTSQRGSRNEQFF
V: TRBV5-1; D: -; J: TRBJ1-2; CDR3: CASSSEGGYGYTF
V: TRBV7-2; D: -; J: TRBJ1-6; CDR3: CASRPGQHNSPLHF
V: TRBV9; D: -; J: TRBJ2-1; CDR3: CASSVDFGFYNEQFF
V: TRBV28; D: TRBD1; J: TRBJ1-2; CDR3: CASSFPRTGKGEDYGYTF
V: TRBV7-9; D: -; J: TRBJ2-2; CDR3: CASSSGTNTGELFF
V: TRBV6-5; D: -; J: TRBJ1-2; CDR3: CASSYGGARGYTF
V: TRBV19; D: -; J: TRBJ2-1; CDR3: CASSGSGQSSYNEQFF
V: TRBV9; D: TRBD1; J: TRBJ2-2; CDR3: CASKTGPNTGELFF
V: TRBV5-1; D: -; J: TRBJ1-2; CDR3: CASSPARMFDRNGGYTF
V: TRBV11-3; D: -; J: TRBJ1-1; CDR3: CASSTGSGENTEAFF
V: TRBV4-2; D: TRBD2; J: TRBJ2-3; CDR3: CASSQELASGSNTQYF
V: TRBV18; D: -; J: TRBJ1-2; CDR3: CASSAHMTGDGYTF